A selection of T cell receptor beta chains follows, all from one sample in a study of T-cell reconstitution after alpha-beta-depleted transplantation in children. TCRdb used MiXCR to reprocess the PCR reads, holding one entry per CDR3 protein. The sample includes about 610,000 distinct CDR3 sequences, 8% to 11% of them seen just once. This material consisted of PBMCs from the stem cell graft donor, taken from the stem cell graft. The receptor set was obtained from a human donor who donated a stem cell graft to a child with acute myeloid leukemia. Both conserved end residues are part of each CDR3. Fields, in order: clone size, D gene, V gene, CDR3 length, J gene, CDR3 DNA, CDR3 protein. D genes are given only for firm matches. Rows may omit the clone size; those that give it use once, few, many or a size class.

clone size: few
D gene: NA
V gene: TRBV20-1
CDR3 length: 12
J gene: TRBJ2-3
CDR3 DNA: TGCAGTGCCCAACAGCGTTCCGATACGCAGTATTTT
CDR3 protein: CSAQQRSDTQYF

clone size: few
D gene: TRBD2
V gene: TRBV5-1
CDR3 length: 19
J gene: TRBJ2-1
CDR3 DNA: TGCGCCAGCAGCATCGGACTAGCGGGCCGAGACAGCTCCTACAATGAGCAGTTCTTC
CDR3 protein: CASSIGLAGRDSSYNEQFF

clone size: NA
D gene: TRBD2
V gene: TRBV6-2/TRBV6-3
CDR3 length: 17
J gene: TRBJ2-1
CDR3 DNA: TGTGCCAGCAGGCCGGGACTAGCGGGAGGTTCCTACAATGAGCAGTTCTTC
CDR3 protein: CASRPGLAGGSYNEQFF

clone size: NA
D gene: TRBD1
V gene: TRBV6-2/TRBV6-3
CDR3 length: 17
J gene: TRBJ2-7
CDR3 DNA: TGTGCCAGCAGTTATAACAGGGGGACGGTGGTACCCTACGAGCAGTACTTC
CDR3 protein: CASSYNRGTVVPYEQYF

clone size: many
D gene: NA
V gene: TRBV7-2
CDR3 length: 15
J gene: TRBJ1-4
CDR3 DNA: TGTGCCAGCAGCTTAGCCCTGGGGGCGTGGGAAAAACTGTTTTTT
CDR3 protein: CASSLALGAWEKLFF

clone size: NA
D gene: TRBD2
V gene: TRBV28
CDR3 length: 18
J gene: TRBJ2-6
CDR3 DNA: TGTGCCAGCAGCACCGCTCTAGCGGGAGGGAAGGGGGCCAACGTCCTGACTTTC
CDR3 protein: CASSTALAGGKGANVLTF

clone size: many
D gene: NA
V gene: TRBV6-7
CDR3 length: 8
J gene: TRBJ2-7
CDR3 DNA: TGTGCCAGCGTAGGGCAGTACTTC
CDR3 protein: CASVGQYF

clone size: many
D gene: TRBD2
V gene: TRBV12-3/TRBV12-4
CDR3 length: 16
J gene: TRBJ2-1
CDR3 DNA: TGTGCCAGCAGCCCCCGACTAGCGGGAGGGTACAATGAGCAGTTCTTC
CDR3 protein: CASSPRLAGGYNEQFF

clone size: many
D gene: NA
V gene: TRBV20-1
CDR3 length: 13
J gene: TRBJ2-7
CDR3 DNA: TGCAGTGCCTTATCCCCGCGTTCCTACGAGCAGTACTTC
CDR3 protein: CSALSPRSYEQYF

clone size: NA
D gene: NA
V gene: TRBV18
CDR3 length: 14
J gene: TRBJ1-6
CDR3 DNA: TGTGCCAGCTCACCACCAGGGGTAAATTCACCCCTCCACTTT
CDR3 protein: CASSPPGVNSPLHF

clone size: NA
D gene: NA
V gene: TRBV6-5
CDR3 length: 11
J gene: TRBJ2-1
CDR3 DNA: TGTGCCAGCACCCGGTCGAATGAGCAGTTCTTC
CDR3 protein: CASTRSNEQFF

clone size: many
D gene: TRBD2
V gene: TRBV29-1
CDR3 length: 14
J gene: TRBJ2-5
CDR3 DNA: TGCAGCGTCTTGAGAGGGACTAGCTTGGAGACCCAGTACTTC
CDR3 protein: CSVLRGTSLETQYF

clone size: many
D gene: TRBD1
V gene: TRBV28
CDR3 length: 15
J gene: TRBJ1-1
CDR3 DNA: TGTGCCAGCAGTCGGATTGACAGGGTGAACACTGAAGCTTTCTTT
CDR3 protein: CASSRIDRVNTEAFF

clone size: many
D gene: NA
V gene: TRBV7-2
CDR3 length: 13
J gene: TRBJ2-1
CDR3 DNA: TGTGCCAGCAGCCCTTCTCGGAACAATGAGCAGTTCTTC
CDR3 protein: CASSPSRNNEQFF

clone size: few
D gene: NA
V gene: TRBV20-1
CDR3 length: 13
J gene: TRBJ1-4
CDR3 DNA: TGCAGTGCTTGGGACGGACCTAAAGAAAAACTGTTTTTT
CDR3 protein: CSAWDGPKEKLFF

clone size: few
D gene: TRBD2
V gene: TRBV6-2/TRBV6-3
CDR3 length: 16
J gene: TRBJ2-7
CDR3 DNA: TGTGCCAGCAGTGATATCTCTAGCGGGAGAGGTCGCGAGCAGTACTTC
CDR3 protein: CASSDISSGRGREQYF

clone size: many
D gene: NA
V gene: TRBV19
CDR3 length: 16
J gene: TRBJ2-3
CDR3 DNA: TGTGCCAGTAGTATGATGGGCGGGACCGTCACAGATACGCAGTATTTT
CDR3 protein: CASSMMGGTVTDTQYF

clone size: many
D gene: NA
V gene: TRBV6-4
CDR3 length: 15
J gene: TRBJ2-3
CDR3 DNA: TGTGCCAGCAGTCGGGGTGGCACCTACACAGATACGCAGTATTTT
CDR3 protein: CASSRGGTYTDTQYF

clone size: many
D gene: NA
V gene: TRBV15
CDR3 length: 14
J gene: TRBJ2-7
CDR3 DNA: TGTGCCACCAGCAGAGTGGTGGGCAGCCTCGAGCAGTACTTC
CDR3 protein: CATSRVVGSLEQYF

clone size: few
D gene: NA
V gene: TRBV3-1
CDR3 length: 15
J gene: TRBJ1-3
CDR3 DNA: TGTGCCAGCAGCCAAGATTGGGGTGCTGGAAACACCATATATTTT
CDR3 protein: CASSQDWGAGNTIYF

clone size: NA
D gene: TRBD1
V gene: TRBV7-9
CDR3 length: 14
J gene: TRBJ2-7
CDR3 DNA: TGTGCCAGCAGCTTAGGGGACAGGGTGGCCGAGCAGTACTTC
CDR3 protein: CASSLGDRVAEQYF

clone size: many
D gene: TRBD2
V gene: TRBV12-3/TRBV12-4
CDR3 length: 15
J gene: TRBJ2-7
CDR3 DNA: TGTGCCAGCAGTAGCAGCGGGAGGAACTCCTACGAGCAGTACTTC
CDR3 protein: CASSSSGRNSYEQYF

clone size: few
D gene: TRBD1
V gene: TRBV18
CDR3 length: 17
J gene: TRBJ2-5
CDR3 DNA: TGTGCCAGCCTCCCACGGACACGGTCGACAGGGAAGGAGACCCAGTACTTC
CDR3 protein: CASLPRTRSTGKETQYF

clone size: many
D gene: NA
V gene: TRBV20-1
CDR3 length: 11
J gene: TRBJ1-3
CDR3 DNA: TGCAGTGCTAGGTATACCGGATCCATATATTTT
CDR3 protein: CSARYTGSIYF

clone size: many
D gene: TRBD2
V gene: TRBV15
CDR3 length: 15
J gene: TRBJ2-1
CDR3 DNA: TGTGCCACCAGCAGAGAACTAGCGGGTGCCAATGAGCAGTTCTTC
CDR3 protein: CATSRELAGANEQFF

clone size: NA
D gene: NA
V gene: TRBV30
CDR3 length: 13
J gene: TRBJ2-1
CDR3 DNA: TGTGCCTGGAGGAGTAGGGCACAGGGCGAGCAGTTCTTC
CDR3 protein: CAWRSRAQGEQFF

clone size: many
D gene: NA
V gene: TRBV20-1
CDR3 length: 13
J gene: TRBJ1-1
CDR3 DNA: TGCAGTGCTTTACCAACAGGGTACACTGAAGCTTTCTTT
CDR3 protein: CSALPTGYTEAFF

clone size: NA
D gene: NA
V gene: TRBV12-3/TRBV12-4
CDR3 length: 15
J gene: TRBJ1-1
CDR3 DNA: TGTGCCAGCAGTACGACAGGCAGGGTGAACACTGAAGCTTTCTTT
CDR3 protein: CASSTTGRVNTEAFF

clone size: many
D gene: NA
V gene: TRBV6-5
CDR3 length: 16
J gene: TRBJ2-2
CDR3 DNA: TGTGCCAGCAGACCCGGTGGGGGAAAGGGCACCGGGGAGCTGTTTTTT
CDR3 protein: CASRPGGGKGTGELFF

clone size: many
D gene: NA
V gene: TRBV20-1
CDR3 length: 15
J gene: TRBJ2-7
CDR3 DNA: TGCAGTGCTAGAGTTGGGGGGAATGGACCTTGGGAGCAGTACTTC
CDR3 protein: CSARVGGNGPWEQYF

clone size: NA
D gene: NA
V gene: TRBV12-3/TRBV12-4
CDR3 length: 14
J gene: TRBJ2-5
CDR3 DNA: TGTGCCAGCAGCAAAATACCGAGGCGAGAGACCCAGTACTTC
CDR3 protein: CASSKIPRRETQYF

clone size: few
D gene: TRBD1
V gene: TRBV25-1
CDR3 length: 14
J gene: TRBJ2-5
CDR3 DNA: TGTGCCAGCAGTGAAACAGGGGGCAAGGAGACCCAGTACTTC
CDR3 protein: CASSETGGKETQYF

clone size: few
D gene: TRBD1
V gene: TRBV20-1
CDR3 length: 14
J gene: TRBJ2-7
CDR3 DNA: TGCAGTGCCACCCTGCCGAGGGGGCGCGACGAGCAGTACTTC
CDR3 protein: CSATLPRGRDEQYF

clone size: few
D gene: NA
V gene: TRBV7-2
CDR3 length: 14
J gene: TRBJ2-3
CDR3 DNA: TGTGCCAGCAGCCAAAAACGGCTCCCAGATACGCAGTATTTT
CDR3 protein: CASSQKRLPDTQYF

clone size: few
D gene: NA
V gene: TRBV19
CDR3 length: 14
J gene: TRBJ2-1
CDR3 DNA: TGTGCCAGTAGCCGGGGCGACAGCGACAATGAGCAGTTCTTC
CDR3 protein: CASSRGDSDNEQFF

clone size: few
D gene: NA
V gene: TRBV3-1
CDR3 length: 16
J gene: TRBJ2-7
CDR3 DNA: TGTGCCAGCAGCCCTCCGGGGACCCTCCTTTCCTACGAGCAGTACTTC
CDR3 protein: CASSPPGTLLSYEQYF

clone size: few
D gene: TRBD1
V gene: TRBV10-3
CDR3 length: 14
J gene: TRBJ1-5
CDR3 DNA: TGTGCCATCAGCCCTGACAGGGGCAATCAGCCCCAGCATTTT
CDR3 protein: CAISPDRGNQPQHF

clone size: few
D gene: NA
V gene: TRBV4-3
CDR3 length: 15
J gene: TRBJ1-2
CDR3 DNA: TGCGCCAGCAGCCAAGATCGAGACGCCTCGCGTGGCTACACCTTC
CDR3 protein: CASSQDRDASRGYTF

clone size: many
D gene: TRBD2
V gene: TRBV20-1
CDR3 length: 16
J gene: TRBJ2-3
CDR3 DNA: TGCAGTGCTAGCGATAGCGGGCCATCTAGCACAGATACGCAGTATTTT
CDR3 protein: CSASDSGPSSTDTQYF

clone size: many
D gene: NA
V gene: TRBV5-1
CDR3 length: 16
J gene: TRBJ2-1
CDR3 DNA: TGCGCCAGCAGCTCCAGTGTTGGACTTGGAAACAATGAGCAGTTCTTC
CDR3 protein: CASSSSVGLGNNEQFF

clone size: few
D gene: NA
V gene: TRBV4-2
CDR3 length: 16
J gene: TRBJ2-1
CDR3 DNA: TGTGCCAGCAGCCAAGTAACACAGCGCTCCTACAATGAGCAGTTCTTC
CDR3 protein: CASSQVTQRSYNEQFF